These 12 T cell receptor beta chains share one sample of origin, sequenced in a study of T cell responses to AZD1222 COVID-19 vaccine (dated by TCRdb to the early 2020s). The meaning of the sample's time point label: about 28 days (+/-7) after the second vaccine dose. The treatment or condition label, as the study defines it: meningococcal conjugate vaccine given as trial control. The library came from the immunoSEQ multiplex PCR assay. TCRdb holds this immuneACCESS table with in-frame rearrangements only. Some clones are missing; in checked studies, unresolved V genes explain under half, and the rest has no known cause. For this sample there are some 120,000 clones; around 90% appear just once. Just over 4% of the sample is taken by the ten largest. Source: peripheral blood, taken 28 days after the second dose of the MenACWY control vaccine. The receptors shown here come from an adult who received the MenACWY meningococcal vaccine as a control.

This CDR3 is CASSGTTGSDTQYF. The CDR3 nucleotides read TGTGCCAGCAGTGGGACGACAGGGTCCGATACGCAGTATTTT. The chain carries TRBV6-2 or TRBV6-3 and TRBJ2-3, with 7 bases that match TRBD1. The length of the CDR3 is 14 residues. Germline-derived CDR1 and CDR2 are MNHEY and SVGEGT. Germline trimming cut 5 bases from V and 6 bases from J; bases unmatched to any gene: 8.

The rearrangement uses TRBV13 and TRBJ2-7, with D perhaps being TRBD1 or TRBD2 (5 bases each). Trimming took off 1 base at V and 3 bases at J, with 13 bases between the two ends. Germline V lookup: CDR1 PRHDT, CDR2 FYEKMQ (reference sequence). The CDR3 consists of 15 residues. As DNA, the CDR3 is TGTGCCAGCAGCTTAGCGGGACGGCAAAGCTACGAGCAGTACGTC. It encodes CASSLAGRQSYEQYV.

The CDR3, as DNA: TGTGCCAGCAGCTCTGGGGTGAACACTGAAGCTTTCTTT. Its translation is CASSSGVNTEAFF. V usage is TRBV7-6 and J usage is TRBJ1-1; D ambiguous. This CDR3 is built from 13 residues. CDR1 is SGHVS, CDR2 FNYEAQ, per germline. Trimming left V 4 bases short and J 0 bases short, with 6 bases between.

The chain links TRBV14 to TRBJ2-1; 9 bases are shared with TRBD2. J gave up 10 bases and V 1 base, and 11 bases lay outside the gene matches. There are 16 residues in the CDR3. CDR1 is SGHDN and CDR2 is FVKESK in the germline V gene. DNA of the CDR3: TGTGCCAGCAGCCAAGTGGCGGGAGGGCCGTTGGTCGAGCAGTTCTTC. As protein: CASSQVAGGPLVEQFF.

The V call is TRBV7-2, the J call TRBJ2-2; D is unresolved. The germline gives CDR1 SGHTA, CDR2 FQGNSA. This CDR3 contains 14 residues. V dropped 8 bases and J dropped 0 bases, with 10 bases sitting between them. CDR3 in DNA: TGTGCCAGCCTTGACATCGCGAACACCGGGGAGCTGTTTTTT. Translated, it gives CASLDIANTGELFF.

DNA for the CDR3: TGTGCCGGGGGGCAGGGACTAAACTATGGCTACACCTTC. Translated: CAGGQGLNYGYTF. This chain links TRBV28 with TRBJ1-2; D might be TRBD1 (6 bases). The CDR3 runs 13 residues. The V and J ends lost 11 bases and 2 bases respectively, with 15 bases between them. The V gene's germline CDR1 is MDHEN and CDR2 SYDVKM.

This clone showed up just a few times. This chain links TRBV27 with TRBJ1-1, with 10 nucleotides matching TRBD1. Germline V gene data show CDR1 as MNHEY and CDR2 as SMNVEV (reference sequence). Trimming took 4 bases from V and 1 from J; bases not matched to a gene: 0. This CDR3 has 14 amino acids. CDR3 in DNA: TGTGCCAGCAGTTGGGACAGGGGGAACACTGAAGCTTTCTTT. This sequence encodes CASSWDRGNTEAFF.

This chain joins TRBV2 and TRBJ1-3, with a possible D match to TRBD1 (6 bases). V was cut by 4 bases and J by 1 base, with 8 bases left in between. Per germline, CDR1 SNHLY and CDR2 FYNNEI. The CDR3 runs 14 residues. The CDR3 here is CASSVRGSGNTIYF. DNA for the CDR3: TGTGCCAGCAGTGTGAGGGGGTCTGGAAACACCATATATTTT.

In this sample, this clone turned up once. The chain has TRBV7-2 and TRBJ2-1, with D hard to call. The CDR3 length is 12 residues. Trimming pared 3 bases from V and 6 bases from J, leaving 6 bases between. In germline, CDR1 is SGHTA, CDR2 FQGNSA. The CDR3 loop reads CASSLNSNEQFF. The CDR3 DNA follows: TGTGCCAGCAGCTTGAACAGCAATGAGCAGTTCTTC.

Concerning this clone itself: The sample holds other DNA sequences that translate to the same CDR3. V and J are TRBV6-5 and TRBJ1-6, with a tentative D call TRBD1 (6 bases). The V gene's germline CDR1 is MNHEY and CDR2 SVGAGI. There are 16 residues in the CDR3. With 2 bases removed from V and 7 bases from J, the gap between germline ends came to 15 bases. The CDR3 sequence is CASSYPRGGENSPLHF. The CDR3 DNA sequence: TGTGCCAGCAGTTACCCGAGGGGGGGTGAAAATTCACCCCTCCACTTT.

This rearrangement joins TRBV19 to TRBJ1-6, with D perhaps matching TRBD1 (6 bases). CDR1 is LNHDA, CDR2 SQIVND, per germline (reference sequence). CDR3 length: 14 amino acids. Deletions cut 5 bases from V and 14 bases from J, with 19 bases between. The CDR3 sequence is CASSGTGRGRSLHF. The CDR3 DNA follows: TGTGCCAGTAGTGGGACGGGCAGGGGAAGGTCCCTCCACTTT.

The chain links TRBV5-1 to TRBJ2-2; 7 bases map to TRBD2. There are 20 residues in the CDR3. V was pared by 3 bases and J by 3 bases, with 20 bases of the junction left unmatched. Germline V CDR1 and CDR2: SGHRS, YFSETQ. CDR3 region: CASSSDLSGGSIRDTGELFF. In nucleotides, the CDR3 is TGCGCCAGCAGCTCGGACTTGTCCGGGGGGAGCATCCGTGACACCGGGGAGCTGTTTTTT. Full variable domain (missing parts from reference TRBV5-1 and TRBJ2-2): KAGVTQTPRYLIKTRGQQVTLSCSPISGHRSVSWYQQTPGQGLQFLFEYFSETQRNKGNFPGRFSGRQFSNSRSEMNVSTLELGDSALYLCASSSDLSGGSIRDTGELFFGEGSRLTVL.